Presented here are 20 T cell receptor beta chains from one specimen sequenced in a study of Graves' ophthalmopathy and Graves' hyperthyroidism. RNA transcripts yielded amplified TCR beta CDR3 regions. In the first round, RT-PCR was carried out with HTBI primers, and a multiplex PCR formed the second round. A single record per CDR3 protein comes from TCRdb applying MiXCR to the multiplex PCR reads. This repertoire shows over 650,000 distinct CDR3 sequences, about two fifths found once; its top ten account for under 3.5%. Sequencing input: peripheral blood. The receptors here all came from an adult man with Graves' ophthalmopathy.

This chain uses TRBV19 with TRBJ1-1; possibly TRBD1 for D (5 bases). The CDR3 is 14 residues long. Trimming stripped 8 bases from V and 0 bases from J, with 13 bases between. Germline V gene sequence: CDR1 LNHDA, CDR2 SQIVND (reference sequence). CDR3 loop: CASRDRSMNTEAFF. Here the CDR3 DNA reads TGTGCCAGTCGGGACCGGAGCATGAACACTGAAGCTTTCTTT.

This clonotype has a handful of counts. The rearrangement joins TRBV12-3 or TRBV12-4 to TRBJ2-7; 7 bases fit TRBD2. The V and J ends lost 5 bases and 4 bases, in that order; junction bases with no gene match: 14. CDR3 length: 16 residues. In nucleotides, the CDR3 is TGTGCCAGCAGTCCGTCATGGTCGCGGGGAGGGTACGAGCAGTACTTC. Translation gives CASSPSWSRGGYEQYF.

This clonotype was observed many times. The chain uses TRBV10-3 and TRBJ2-5, with 8 bases identical to TRBD1. J gave up 5 bases and V 8 bases, and 13 bases lay outside the gene matches. Germline V gene sequence: CDR1 ENHRY, CDR2 SYGVKD. The length of the CDR3 is 15 residues. CDR3 in amino acids: CAIGNYRGIGETQYF. In nucleotides, the CDR3 is TGTGCCATCGGTAATTACAGGGGGATTGGGGAGACCCAGTACTTC.

This chain connects TRBV12-3 or TRBV12-4 to TRBJ2-7; D uncertain. The CDR3 length is 13 residues. Trimming took 5 bases from V and 4 from J, leaving 12 bases between them. CDR3 DNA: TGTGCCAGCAGTACCAAGATAGAATACGAGCAGTACTTC. It yields the protein CASSTKIEYEQYF.

This clonotype was recorded at least ten times. This sequence joins TRBV29-1 and TRBJ2-7, with TRBD2 matching over 8 bases. The CDR3 is made up of 15 amino acids. Germline V CDR1 and CDR2: SQVTM, ANQGSEA. With V trimmed by 3 bases and J by 1 base, 8 bases remained unmatched. The CDR3 bases are TGCAGCGTTGAGGCACTAGCGGAGACTTCCTACGAGCAGTACTTC. Translation gives CSVEALAETSYEQYF.

This clonotype was counted ten times or more. J is TRBJ1-1 and V is TRBV12-5; the D is unclear. The CDR3 is made up of 16 amino acids. V shed 5 bases and J shed 0 bases, with 16 bases lying between them. The germline V gene has CDR1 LGHNT and CDR2 FRNRAP. CDR3 nucleotides: TGTGCTAGTGGTGAAGTCCTGGGAGCCGTGAACACTGAAGCTTTCTTT. Translating gives CASGEVLGAVNTEAFF. Full variable domain (remainder filled in from reference TRBV12-5 and TRBJ1-1): DARVTQTPRHKVTEMGQEVTMRCQPILGHNTVFWYRQTMMQGLELLAYFRNRAPLDDSGMPKDRFSAEMPDATLATLKIQPSEPRDSAVYFCASGEVLGAVNTEAFFGQGTRLTVV.

This clonotype was seen many times. The J gene is TRBJ2-7, the V gene TRBV7-9, with a tentative D call TRBD1 (6 bases). Germline lookup yields CDR1 SEHNR and CDR2 FQNEAQ (reference sequence). V gave up 7 bases and J gave up 0 bases, with 10 bases separating them. The CDR3 length is 13 residues. CDR3 sequence reads: CASNRDNSYEQYF. In DNA form, the CDR3 reads TGTGCCAGCAACCGGGACAACTCCTACGAGCAGTACTTC.

The rearrangement joins TRBV11-1 to TRBJ2-2, with D unresolved. This CDR3 contains 16 residues. Germline values: CDR1 SGHAT, CDR2 FQDESV (reference sequence). Trimming cost V 5 bases and J 3 bases, with 16 bases left between them. The CDR3 sequence is CASSHSSDSDTGELFF. CDR3 in DNA: TGTGCCAGCAGCCACAGCAGTGACTCGGACACCGGGGAGCTGTTTTTT.

As concerns this clonotype: A much larger clonotype is one base distant, so this may be a read error. V usage is TRBV5-1 and J usage is TRBJ1-1, with D perhaps TRBD1 (5 bases). Trimming removed 5 bases from V and 7 bases from J, with 24 bases in between. Germline CDR1 reads SGHRS; CDR2 reads YFSETQ. CDR3 length: 16 amino acids. The CDR3 DNA follows: TGCGCCAGCAGTTCCAGGGACGGGGAGTCAAGGAGTGAAGCTTTCTTT. It encodes CASSSRDGESRSEAFF.

This clonotype has a count of ten or more. This chain links TRBV5-1 with TRBJ1-3; no reliable D call. This CDR3 has 15 residues. CDR1 is SGHRS, CDR2 YFSETQ, per germline. V gave up 4 bases and J gave up 0 bases, with 11 bases separating them. CDR3 DNA: TGCGCCAGCAGCCCCAGGAGCGACTCTGGAAACACCATATATTTT. Its protein product is CASSPRSDSGNTIYF.

V and J are TRBV7-9 and TRBJ2-3, with D possibly called TRBD1 or TRBD2 (5 bases each). CDR1 and CDR2 from the germline V gene are SEHNR and FQNEAQ (reference sequence). This CDR3 has 14 residues. V lost 1 base and J 3 bases, leaving 8 bases between the germline ends. The CDR3 DNA reads as TGTGCCAGCAGCTTAGGCAGGGAGACAGATACGCAGTATTTT. Its translation is CASSLGRETDTQYF.

V is TRBV12-3 or TRBV12-4 and J is TRBJ1-2; a weak D match, TRBD1 (5 bases). This CDR3 has 14 amino acids. V was cut by 6 bases and J by 2 bases, with 13 bases left in between. CDR3 sequence reads: CASSRDSVNYGYTF. The CDR3 DNA sequence: TGTGCCAGCAGCAGAGACAGCGTAAACTATGGCTACACCTTC.

In this sample, this clonotype turned up many times. This chain joins TRBV12-3 or TRBV12-4 and TRBJ2-2; D is uncertain. The V and J ends lost 7 bases and 2 bases respectively, with 2 bases between them. The CDR3 contains 11 residues. The CDR3 loop reads CASINTGELFF. The DNA for the CDR3 is TGTGCCAGCATCAACACCGGGGAGCTGTTTTTT.

Details on this clonotype: A much larger clone differs from this one at a single base, so this may be a read error. The CDR3 DNA is TGTGCCGGCAGCCTGAGGACGGGCAATCAGCCCCAGCATTTT. This translates into CAGSLRTGNQPQHF. The V and J genes are TRBV7-2 and TRBJ1-5; no clear D. CDR3 length: 14 residues. Germline CDR1 reads SGHTA; CDR2 reads FQGNSA. The whole variable domain, filled in from reference TRBV7-2 and TRBJ1-5, reads GAGVSQSPSNKVTEKGKDVELRCDPISGHTALYWYRQSLGQGLEFLIYFQGNSAPDKSGLPSDRFSAERTGGSVSTLTIQRTQQEDSAVYLCAGSLRTGNQPQHFGDGTRLSIL.

The J gene is TRBJ1-2, the V gene TRBV7-9, with D unclear. The germline V gene has CDR1 SEHNR and CDR2 FQNEAQ (reference sequence). With 1 base removed from V and 3 bases from J, the gap between germline ends came to 6 bases. The length of the CDR3 is 13 residues. The CDR3 here is CASSLGSHYGYTF. The CDR3 nucleotides are TGTGCCAGCAGCTTAGGATCACACTATGGCTACACCTTC.

V is TRBV7-3 and J is TRBJ1-4; D gene uncertain. The CDR3 has 14 amino acids. Per the germline V gene, CDR1 is SGHTA and CDR2 is FQGTGA. Trimming pared 4 bases from V and 7 bases from J, leaving 13 bases between. The CDR3 nucleotides read TGTGCCAGCAGCTCCACCGGGGATCGTGAAAAACTGTTTTTT. Protein product: CASSSTGDREKLFF.

This clonotype was counted once. V is TRBV10-3 and J is TRBJ1-2; 11 bases align to TRBD1. The CDR3 is 15 amino acids. V lost 2 bases, J lost 7 bases, and 6 bases stayed unmatched. The germline V gene has CDR1 ENHRY and CDR2 SYGVKD. DNA of the CDR3: TGTGCCATCAGTGAGGGGGACAGGGGGGAGGTTGGCTACACCTTC. Translated: CAISEGDRGEVGYTF.

The sample holds many counts of this clonotype. The chain uses TRBV25-1 and TRBJ1-1; D not resolved. Deletions cut 6 bases from V and 2 bases from J, with 10 bases between. Germline CDR1 is MGHDK and CDR2 is SYGVNS. The CDR3 consists of 13 residues. This CDR3 is CASRRLDNTEAFF. The DNA for the CDR3 is TGTGCCAGCAGGAGGTTGGATAACACTGAAGCTTTCTTT.

This clonotype was counted ten times or more. This sequence joins TRBV6-1 and TRBJ2-7, with no clear D. The CDR3 is 14 amino acids. The germline V and J ends were trimmed by 1 base and 7 bases, with 14 bases remaining between them. The germline gives CDR1 MNHNS, CDR2 SASEGT. The CDR3 loop is CASSEEVDLREQYF. The DNA of the CDR3 is TGTGCCAGCAGTGAAGAGGTGGACCTTAGGGAGCAGTACTTC.

Many counts were recorded for this clonotype. The CDR3 nucleotides are TGTGCCAGCAGCGAGACGGGACCTAAAGAGACCCAGTACTTC. It yields the protein CASSETGPKETQYF. This chain connects TRBV2 to TRBJ2-5, with D perhaps TRBD1 or TRBD2 (5 bases each). This CDR3 spans 14 amino acids. Germline CDR1 and CDR2: SNHLY and FYNNEI. The V end lost 6 bases, the J end lost 3 bases, and 14 bases lay between the germline ends.